One and the same sample provided the 3 T cell receptor beta chains below, sequenced in a study of blood T cell repertoires in COVID-19. Method: immunoSEQ multiplex PCR; TCRdb's copy keeps in-frame clones and lacks some. The data contain roughly 160,000 clones, about four fifths of them singletons. Sequenced material: peripheral blood. These receptor sequences come from a woman older than 75 with acute or convalescent COVID-19.

The gene calls are TRBV12-3 or TRBV12-4 and TRBJ1-2; perhaps TRBD1 as D (6 bases). V gave up 5 bases and J gave up 5 bases, with 12 bases separating them. The CDR3 is 13 residues long. The CDR3 sequence is CASSKDRGYGYTF. CDR3 in DNA: TGTGCCAGCAGTAAGGACAGAGGGTATGGCTACACCTTC.

V usage is TRBV28 and J usage is TRBJ1-4; 9 bases agree with TRBD1. The CDR3 spans 14 residues. Looked up from germline, CDR1 is MDHEN and CDR2 is SYDVKM. The junction had 6 bases not matched to a gene; V was cut back by 3 bases and J by 10 bases. The CDR3 nucleotides are TGTGCCAGCAGTTTTGGACAGGGGCGGGGAAAACTGTTTTTT. As protein: CASSFGQGRGKLFF.

J is TRBJ2-2 and V is TRBV9; 8 nucleotides line up with TRBD2. The germline gives CDR1 SGDLS, CDR2 YYNGEE. The CDR3 is 15 amino acids. The ends lost 3 bases at V and 5 bases at J; junction bases unmatched: 6. The CDR3 region is CASSAGLVVTGELFF. The DNA for the CDR3 is TGTGCCAGCAGCGCGGGACTAGTAGTGACCGGGGAGCTGTTTTTT.